Each of the 6 T cell receptor beta chains below was sequenced from the same sample in a study of persistence of HIV-infected CD4 T cells. Nonspecific anti-CD3/anti-CD28 bead stimulation represents the broad CD4+ T cell repertoire. Sorting of responding CD4+ T cells relied on upregulated CD40 ligand together with CD69. The libraries were made with immunoSEQ version 4 in survey mode. Data came from immunoSEQ multiplex PCR; TCRdb stores just in-frame clones and leaves some out. Here the sample spans some 40,000 clones, just over 90% being singletons. The antigens for these receptors are not known. The sample here was CD4+ T cells sorted from PBMCs after approximately 19-hour stimulation, taken from a patient who received antiretroviral therapy. The receptors were sampled from an adult man with HIV who was CMV-seropositive.

The chain carries TRBV10-3 and TRBJ2-7; perhaps TRBD1 as D (6 bases). Per the germline V gene, CDR1 is ENHRY and CDR2 is SYGVKD. CDR3 size: 14 residues. V lost 2 bases and J 4 bases, leaving 12 bases between the germline ends. This CDR3 reads CAISENRGGYEQYF. CDR3 DNA sequence: TGTGCCATCAGTGAGAACCGAGGGGGTTACGAGCAGTACTTC.

The chain combines TRBV5-5 with TRBJ2-3; 7 bases match TRBD1. In germline, CDR1 is SGHKS, CDR2 YYEKEE (reference sequence). There are 17 residues in the CDR3. With 0 bases clipped from V and 4 bases from J, the junction kept 11 bases outside the gene matches. CDR3 amino acids: CASSLEAAQGTADTQYF. CDR3 coding DNA: TGTGCCAGCAGCTTGGAAGCTGCCCAGGGGACAGCAGATACGCAGTATTTT.

The gene calls are TRBV19 and TRBJ1-5, with D unresolved. The CDR3 loop spans 12 amino acids. Germline CDR1 and CDR2: LNHDA and SQIVND (reference sequence). V was shortened by 2 bases and J by 11 bases, with 10 bases between the two germline ends. CDR3 loop: CASSIKGSAQHF. The CDR3 DNA is TGTGCCAGTAGTATAAAGGGTTCCGCCCAGCATTTT.

The rearrangement joins TRBV11-3 to TRBJ2-3, with 9 bases lining up with TRBD1. Trimming took 3 bases from V and 1 from J; bases not matched to a gene: 8. This CDR3 is 17 amino acids long. Germline V CDR1 and CDR2: SGHNT, YENEEA. DNA for the CDR3: TGTGCCAGCAGCTTGGAAGGGACAGGGTGGGGCACAGATACGCAGTATTTT. Translating it yields CASSLEGTGWGTDTQYF.

The CDR3 DNA sequence: TGTGCCACCAGTGATCCCCGACTAGCGGGGGGATTAGATACGCAGTATTTT. Translation gives CATSDPRLAGGLDTQYF. This chain joins TRBV24-1 and TRBJ2-3; TRBD2 matches at 13 bases. The germline gives CDR1 KGHDR, CDR2 SFDVKD. This CDR3 comprises 17 residues. V gave up 3 bases and J gave up 5 bases; unmatched junction bases: 7.

The CDR3 protein is CASSYSRSLAADTQYF. The CDR3, as DNA: TGTGCCAGCAGTTACTCGAGGTCACTAGCGGCAGATACGCAGTATTTT. The chain uses TRBV6-5 and TRBJ2-3, with 8 nucleotides matching TRBD2. With 0 bases clipped from V and 4 bases from J, the junction kept 6 bases outside the gene matches. CDR1 is MNHEY and CDR2 is SVGAGI in the germline V gene. The CDR3 totals 16 residues.